The 22 T cell receptor beta chains reported below all come from one sample, sequenced in a study of blood T cell repertoires in COVID-19. The method was immunoSEQ multiplex PCR; TCRdb's version includes in-frame clones alone and lacks a portion of them. The sample carries 200,000 to 250,000 clones, 70% to 90% recorded once. The sample was PBMCs or T cells enriched from blood (not recorded which). The receptors stem from a man aged 30-40 years who had recovered from COVID-19.

This chain connects TRBV7-2 to TRBJ1-1; D gene uncertain. The germline CDR1 and CDR2 sequences are SGHTA and FQGNSA. V gave up 5 bases and J gave up 6 bases, with 13 bases separating them. CDR3 length: 13 residues. In DNA, the CDR3 is TGTGCCAGCAGCCGGGAGTTCTTCGCTGAAGCTTTCTTT. Translation: CASSREFFAEAFF.

About this clone itself: A junction end diverges from the germline sequence, so it may reflect a read error. The V gene is TRBV7-3, the J gene TRBJ2-3; D call uncertain. Germline V gene sequence: CDR1 SGHTA, CDR2 FQGTGA. The CDR3 loop spans 15 amino acids. In DNA, the CDR3 is TGTGCCAGCAGCCTAACCCCGATCCGGACAGATACGCAGTATTTT. Translated, it gives CASSLTPIRTDTQYF.

J is TRBJ2-5 and V is TRBV28; 10 nucleotides match TRBD1. The germline V gene has CDR1 MDHEN and CDR2 SYDVKM. V dropped 7 bases and J dropped 1; count of bases not matched to a gene: 9. The CDR3 spans 16 residues. The CDR3: CASTDPGTGAQETQYF. The CDR3 region has the DNA TGTGCCAGCACCGACCCCGGGACAGGGGCCCAAGAGACCCAGTACTTC.

This clone showed up just once. The chain has TRBV4-1 and TRBJ2-1; TRBD2 matches at 9 bases. The germline gives CDR1 MGHRA, CDR2 YSYEKL. The CDR3 is 16 residues long. V shed 5 bases and J 0 bases; nucleotides not matched to a gene: 5. CDR3 in DNA: TGCGCCAGCAGCTTAATGGGACTAGCCTCCTACAATGAGCAGTTCTTC. Amino acids: CASSLMGLASYNEQFF.

This clone was seen just once. The chain combines TRBV5-4 with TRBJ1-3; D is perhaps TRBD1 (6 bases). Germline CDR1 SGHNT, CDR2 YYREEE (reference sequence). Trimming pared 7 bases from V and 4 bases from J, leaving 12 bases between. The CDR3 runs to 13 residues. DNA for the CDR3: TGTGCCAGCGGACAGACAGCAGGAAACACCATATATTTT. This translates into CASGQTAGNTIYF.

CDR3 region: CSVEFSVGGQEYF. DNA for the CDR3: TGCAGCGTTGAATTTAGCGTCGGGGGGCAGGAATATTTT. This chain joins TRBV29-1 and TRBJ2-3, with D possibly matching TRBD2 (7 bases). V lost 2 bases, J lost 15 bases, and 21 bases lay in between. There are 13 residues in the CDR3. The germline gives CDR1 SQVTM, CDR2 ANQGSEA.

J is TRBJ1-5 and V is TRBV28; no firm D call. Germline CDR1 MDHEN, CDR2 SYDVKM. The V end lost 3 bases, the J end lost 2 bases, and 5 bases lay between the germline ends. This CDR3 comprises 13 residues. CDR3 bases: TGTGCCAGCAGTTTTGCGCGCAATCAGCCCCAGCATTTT. Its protein is CASSFARNQPQHF.

Of note for this clone: A read error may account for a junction end that differs from germline. The DNA of the CDR3 is TGTGCTAGCAGCTCCGGGGTAGGTCTGGAGACGAACACCGGGGAGCTGTTTTTT. It is translated as CASSSGVGLETNTGELFF. The chain couples TRBV7-7 to TRBJ2-2, with TRBD2 as a possible D gene (5 bases). The CDR3 has 18 residues. Germline assignment: CDR1 SSHAT and CDR2 FNYEAQ (reference sequence).

The chain recombines TRBV5-4 with TRBJ2-7, with 10 positions matching TRBD2. Germline CDR1 reads SGHNT; CDR2 reads YYREEE (reference sequence). CDR3 length: 15 amino acids. V dropped 0 bases and J dropped 4; count of bases not matched to a gene: 4. The CDR3 region is CASSLVQREGYEQYF. The CDR3, as DNA: TGTGCCAGCAGCTTGGTTCAGCGGGAGGGATACGAGCAGTACTTC.

The table lists this clone with a count of one. This chain links TRBV18 with TRBJ1-2; no definite D call. The CDR3 is 15 residues long. Germline V gene lookup returns CDR1 KGHSH and CDR2 LQKENI. V was clipped by 2 bases and J by 0 bases, with 10 bases between them. The chain's CDR3 is CASSPDIQSNYGYTF. CDR3 DNA sequence: TGTGCCAGCTCACCAGATATACAGTCTAACTATGGCTACACCTTC.

The chain joins TRBV5-5 to TRBJ2-7, with D possibly TRBD1 on 6 matching bases. The CDR3 contains 14 residues. Germline loops: CDR1 SGHKS, CDR2 YYEKEE (reference sequence). The V end was cut by 7 bases, the J end by 7 bases, with 21 bases between. The CDR3 protein is CASAPSTGLREQYF. CDR3 sequence (DNA): TGTGCCAGCGCACCTTCGACAGGTTTGAGGGAGCAGTACTTC.

In its sample, this clone was seen once. Other DNA sequences in this specimen translate into the identical CDR3. The rearrangement joins TRBV10-3 to TRBJ2-5; the match to TRBD2 covers 7 bases. Unmatched junction bases numbered 4, after V lost 4 bases and J lost 5 bases. Germline lookup yields CDR1 ENHRY and CDR2 SYGVKD. The CDR3 loop spans 13 amino acids. The CDR3 nucleotides are TGTGCCATCAGTGGGGGGGGTGGTGAGACCCAGTACTTC. Translated, it gives CAISGGGGETQYF.

The V gene is TRBV30, the J gene TRBJ2-7; tentatively, D is TRBD1 (5 bases). V lost 3 bases, J lost 1 base, and 10 bases lay in between. The CDR3 is 13 residues long. The germline CDR1 and CDR2 sequences are GTSNPN and SVGIG (reference sequence). The CDR3 DNA reads as TGTGCCTGGAGGGCAGGGAAATCCTACGAGCAGTACTTC. Translating gives CAWRAGKSYEQYF. Full variable domain (outside the CDR3, taken from reference TRBV30 and TRBJ2-7): SQTIHQWPATLVQPVGSPLSLECTVEGTSNPNLYWYRQAAGRGLQLLFYSVGIGQISSEVPQNLSASRPQDRQFILSSKKLLLSDSGFYLCAWRAGKSYEQYFGPGTRLTVT.

The J gene is TRBJ2-5, the V gene TRBV7-3; TRBD2 might be the D (5 bases). CDR3 length: 14 amino acids. The germline gives CDR1 SGHTA, CDR2 FQGTGA. Between the trimmed V and J ends, which lost 0 bases and 7 bases, there was a span of 12 bases. CDR3 bases: TGTGCCAGCAGCTTAACAGGCGAGGGTGGGACCCAGTACTTC. This translates into CASSLTGEGGTQYF.

The rearrangement uses TRBV4-1 and TRBJ2-7; 10 bases fit TRBD2. After removal of 0 bases from V and 7 bases from J, the junction contained 12 bases not matched to a gene. Germline CDR1 and CDR2: MGHRA and YSYEKL. CDR3 length: 17 residues. For the CDR3, the DNA is TGCGCCAGCAGCCAAGATCCCGGGACTAGCGAGAGACGGGAGCAGTACTTC. Protein product: CASSQDPGTSERREQYF.

The chain couples TRBV20-1 to TRBJ2-1, with TRBD2 matching 7 bases. The ends lost 3 bases at V and 0 bases at J; junction bases unmatched: 8. Per the germline V gene, CDR1 is DFQATT and CDR2 is SNEGSKA (reference sequence). This CDR3 region has 16 residues. The CDR3 region has the DNA TGCAGTGCTAGTCCAAGTAGCGGGCGCTCCTACAATGAGCAGTTCTTC. Translating it yields CSASPSSGRSYNEQFF.

V is TRBV19 and J is TRBJ2-4; 12 nucleotides line up with TRBD2. CDR1 is LNHDA, CDR2 SQIVND, per germline (reference sequence). The J segment lost 4 bases and the V segment lost 5 bases, leaving 12 bases of the junction unmatched. CDR3 length: 18 residues. The CDR3 region is CASSLALLAGGEKNIQYF. In nucleotides, the CDR3 is TGTGCCAGTAGTCTCGCCTTACTAGCGGGGGGAGAGAAAAACATTCAGTACTTC.

The CDR3 DNA reads TGTGCCAGCAGCTTAGAGGTATCTCCCAGGGGCTACACCTTC. Translated: CASSLEVSPRGYTF. The rearrangement links TRBV11-2 to TRBJ1-2; no reliable D call. Germline lookup yields CDR1 SGHAT and CDR2 FQNNGV. Trimming removed 0 bases at V and 8 bases at J, with 13 bases between. CDR3 length: 14 residues.

This chain links TRBV2 with TRBJ2-7; 7 bases align to TRBD2. This CDR3 region has 14 residues. CDR1 SNHLY and CDR2 FYNNEI come from the germline V gene. Trimming removed 3 bases from V and 4 bases from J; junction bases left unmatched: 6. Here the CDR3 reads CASSDPSGNYEQYF. Here the CDR3 DNA reads TGTGCCAGCAGTGACCCCAGCGGGAATTACGAGCAGTACTTC.

This clone was seen a single time. The V gene is TRBV5-1, the J gene TRBJ1-4; a weak D match, TRBD1 (5 bases). The CDR3 runs to 14 residues. V gave up 2 bases and J gave up 7 bases, with 12 bases separating them. Per germline, CDR1 SGHRS and CDR2 YFSETQ. The CDR3 protein is CASSLGTLGEKLFF. DNA of the CDR3: TGCGCCAGCAGCTTAGGGACTCTTGGTGAAAAACTGTTTTTT. Based on the CDR3 plus reference TRBV5-1 and TRBJ1-4, the full variable domain is KAGVTQTPRYLIKTRGQQVTLSCSPISGHRSVSWYQQTPGQGLQFLFEYFSETQRNKGNFPGRFSGRQFSNSRSEMNVSTLELGDSALYLCASSLGTLGEKLFFGSGTQLSVL.

This chain connects TRBV2 to TRBJ2-1, with D possibly matching TRBD1 (6 bases). The CDR3 extends over 16 amino acids. CDR1 is SNHLY and CDR2 is FYNNEI in the germline V gene. V was pared by 5 bases and J by 4 bases, with 18 bases between. Written as DNA, the CDR3 is TGTGCCAGCAGTACCCAGGACAGCCGTAGTTACAATGAGCAGTTCTTC. It translates to CASSTQDSRSYNEQFF.

J is TRBJ2-7 and V is TRBV12-3 or TRBV12-4; 8 bases are shared with TRBD1. Trimming removed 6 bases from V and 7 bases from J; junction bases left unmatched: 5. This CDR3 has 12 amino acids. CDR3 in amino acids: CASSWDRREQYF. DNA for the CDR3: TGTGCCAGCAGCTGGGACAGGCGGGAGCAGTACTTC.